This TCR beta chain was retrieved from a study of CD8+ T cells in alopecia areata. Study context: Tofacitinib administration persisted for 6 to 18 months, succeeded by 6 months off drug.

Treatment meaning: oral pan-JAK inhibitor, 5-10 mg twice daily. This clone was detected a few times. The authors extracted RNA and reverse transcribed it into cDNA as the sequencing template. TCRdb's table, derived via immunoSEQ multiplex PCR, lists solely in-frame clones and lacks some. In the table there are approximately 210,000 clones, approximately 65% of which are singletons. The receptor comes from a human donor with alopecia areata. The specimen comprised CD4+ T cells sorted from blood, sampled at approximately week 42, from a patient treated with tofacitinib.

The CDR3 nucleotides are TGCGCCAGCAGCCCAGGACAGGGAAGCACAGATACGCAGTATTTT. Its protein is CASSPGQGSTDTQYF. The chain couples TRBV5-1 to TRBJ2-3, with 8 bases lining up with TRBD1. Germline loops: CDR1 SGHRS, CDR2 YFSETQ. The trim removed 4 bases at V and 0 bases at J, leaving 4 bases unmatched. The CDR3 length is 15 residues.